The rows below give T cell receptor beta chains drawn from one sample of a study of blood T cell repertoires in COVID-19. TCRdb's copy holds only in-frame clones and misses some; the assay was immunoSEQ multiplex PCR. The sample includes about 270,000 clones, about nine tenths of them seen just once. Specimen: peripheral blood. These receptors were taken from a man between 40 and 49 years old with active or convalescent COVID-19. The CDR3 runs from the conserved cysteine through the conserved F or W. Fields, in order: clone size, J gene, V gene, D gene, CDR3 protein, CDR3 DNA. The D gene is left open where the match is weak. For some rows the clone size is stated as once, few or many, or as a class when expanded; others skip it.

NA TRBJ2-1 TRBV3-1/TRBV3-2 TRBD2 CASSRTSSYNEQFF TGTGCCAGCAGCCGGACTAGCTCCTACAATGAGCAGTTCTTC
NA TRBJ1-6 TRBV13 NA CASSLVGRSSYNSPLHF TGTGCCAGCAGCTTAGTGGGCAGAAGCTCCTATAATTCACCCCTCCACTTT
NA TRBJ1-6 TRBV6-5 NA CASSYGQYNSPLHF TGTGCCAGCAGTTACGGACAGTATAATTCACCCCTCCACTTT
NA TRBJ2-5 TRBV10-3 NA CAISLRGQETQYF TGTGCCATCAGCTTGCGGGGTCAAGAGACCCAGTACTTC
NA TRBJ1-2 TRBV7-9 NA CASRRTDANYGYTF TGTGCCAGCAGACGGACAGATGCTAACTATGGCTACACCTTC
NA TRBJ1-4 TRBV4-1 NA CASSQDRRKLFF TGCGCCAGCAGCCAAGATAGGCGGAAACTGTTTTTT
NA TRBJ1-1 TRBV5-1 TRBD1 CASSYHTGGVLNTEAFF TGCGCCAGCAGCTACCACACAGGGGGGGTTCTTAACACTGAAGCTTTCTTT
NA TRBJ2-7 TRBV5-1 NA CASSYGQLYEQYF TGCGCCAGCAGCTACGGACAGCTATACGAGCAGTACTTC
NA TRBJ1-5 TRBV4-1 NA CASSPRAVFGNQPQHF TGCGCCAGCAGCCCGCGGGCGGTCTTTGGGAATCAGCCCCAGCATTTT
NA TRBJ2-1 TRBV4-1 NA CASSQGEQLPPGEQFF TGCGCCAGCAGCCAAGGTGAGCAGCTCCCCCCGGGTGAGCAGTTCTTC
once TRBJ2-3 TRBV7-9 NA CASSSSTDTQYF TGTGCCAGCAGTTCAAGCACAGATACGCAGTATTTT
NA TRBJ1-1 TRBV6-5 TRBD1 CASSYLGGQTEAFF TGTGCCAGCAGTTATTTGGGGGGACAGACTGAAGCTTTCTTT
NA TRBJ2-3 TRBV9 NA CASSEFSVGLTDTQYF TGTGCCAGCAGCGAATTTAGCGTGGGCCTCACAGATACGCAGTATTTT